This T cell receptor beta chain is from a study of T cell responses to AZD1222 COVID-19 vaccine. Study results and caveats: Spike-specific TCR breadth rose after two AZD1222 doses, and depth rose as well. White British ancestry dominated among donors, who included more females, and clonal diversity was possibly underestimated. Regions 160-218 and 743-854 held dominance among vaccine-associated CD4 TCRs, which spanned spike.

With respect to this clone: Its antigen is as yet unknown.

TCRdb's table, derived via immunoSEQ multiplex PCR, lists solely in-frame clones and lacks some. The table includes roughly 180,000 clones, roughly 90% detected once. J was trimmed by 5 bases and V by 4 bases; bases with no gene match: 10. This CDR3 region has 16 residues. CDR1 is SGHNT and CDR2 is YYREEE in the germline V gene (reference sequence). The chain has TRBV5-4 and TRBJ2-3; 10 bases agree with TRBD2. The starting material was peripheral blood, obtained on day 0 of AZD1222 vaccination. This TCR was sampled from an adult in good health. CDR3 bases: TGTGCCAGCAGCACCCTCCTAGCGGGAGTAGTAGATACGCAGTATTTT. Translation: CASSTLLAGVVDTQYF.